This TCR beta chain was sequenced for a study of CD8+ T cells in alopecia areata. Background on the study: Each day, treated patients took oral tofacitinib twice, at 5 to 10 mg per dose. Study outcomes and limitations: Researchers say the link of baseline CD8+ expansion to response remains uncertain, with one nonresponder.

Germline CDR1 and CDR2: SGHAT and FQNNGV. V dropped 0 bases and J dropped 9 bases, with 3 bases sitting between them. CDR3 size: 11 residues. As to treatment: oral pan-JAK inhibitor, 5-10 mg twice daily. Isolated RNA was reverse transcribed into cDNA used as the sequencing template. Sequencing used immunoSEQ multiplex PCR; TCRdb keeps in-frame clones, though not all of them. The sample records roughly 150,000 clones, nearly 55% being singletons. As for this clone: As yet, its antigen is unknown.

Sequencing was performed on CD8+ T cells sorted from blood, taken at week 4, from a patient treated with tofacitinib. The chain uses TRBV11-2 and TRBJ2-1; D is ambiguous. The receptor comes from a human donor with alopecia areata. The CDR3 is CASSLDGEQFF. The CDR3 DNA reads as TGTGCCAGCAGCTTAGATGGTGAGCAGTTCTTC. Using reference TRBV11-2 and TRBJ2-1 for the parts outside the CDR3, the full variable domain is EAGVAQSPRYKIIEKRQSVAFWCNPISGHATLYWYQQILGQGPKLLIQFQNNGVVDDSQLPKDRFSAERLKGVDSTLKIQPAKLEDSAVYLCASSLDGEQFFGPGTRLTVL.